These 29 T cell receptor beta chains were all obtained from the same sample, sequenced in a study of blood T cells in healthy people across ages. A second PCR, run for about 7 to 12 cycles, used a sample-barcoded 5' primer plus a J-beta primer mix. From the 5' RACE reads, TCRdb called clonotypes with MiXCR, one entry per CDR3 protein. The table records approximately 1,000,000 distinct CDR3 sequences, 35% to 50% of them present only once. The sequenced sample was blood. The receptors originated from a woman in her sixties or seventies in good health.

V is TRBV7-2 and J is TRBJ2-7; D might be TRBD2 (5 bases). The V gene's germline CDR1 is SGHTA and CDR2 FQGNSA. V was cut by 1 base and J by 0 bases, with 7 bases left in between. The CDR3 is 14 amino acids. This CDR3 is CASSLDGDSYEQYF. The CDR3 DNA sequence: TGTGCCAGCAGCTTAGACGGGGACTCCTACGAGCAGTACTTC.

This chain connects TRBV24-1 to TRBJ2-3; 14 bases fit TRBD2. Germline CDR1 and CDR2: KGHDR and SFDVKD. The CDR3 has 17 residues. V was pared by 4 bases and J by 5 bases, with 7 bases of the junction left unmatched. CDR3 protein: CATSDPGTSGSVDTQYF. CDR3 in DNA: TGTGCCACCAGTGACCCCGGGACTAGCGGGAGCGTAGATACGCAGTATTTT.

This clonotype showed up just once. The rearrangement uses TRBV27 and TRBJ2-7; no clear D. Germline CDR1 reads MNHEY; CDR2 reads SMNVEV (reference sequence). The CDR3 runs 15 residues. V was trimmed by 5 bases and J by 0 bases, leaving 14 bases between them. The chain's CDR3 is CASSAQSAGSYEQYF. The CDR3 nucleotides are TGTGCCAGCAGTGCCCAAAGCGCCGGCTCCTACGAGCAGTACTTC.

This chain joins TRBV4-1 and TRBJ2-3; D is tentatively TRBD1 or TRBD2 (5 bases each). Germline-derived CDR1 and CDR2 are MGHRA and YSYEKL. The CDR3 contains 13 residues. V was pared by 5 bases and J by 7 bases, with 13 bases between. CDR3 sequence (DNA): TGCGCCAGCAGCTTTGGGACGGACAATACGCAGTATTTT. It is translated as CASSFGTDNTQYF.

This clonotype was counted a few times. The V gene is TRBV7-9, the J gene TRBJ2-7, with D perhaps matching TRBD1 (6 bases). The germline V gene has CDR1 SEHNR and CDR2 FQNEAQ (reference sequence). V lost 7 bases to trimming and J lost 2 bases, with 12 bases between them. This CDR3 spans 13 amino acids. Here the CDR3 reads CASNPGTTYEQYF. CDR3 coding DNA: TGTGCCAGCAACCCCGGGACAACCTACGAGCAGTACTTC.

DNA for the CDR3: TGCAGTGCTCGGGGACAGGGGGTGAAGCAAGAGACCCAGTACTTC. Amino acids: CSARGQGVKQETQYF. This chain uses TRBV20-1 with TRBJ2-5; TRBD1 aligns across 11 bases. CDR1 is DFQATT, CDR2 SNEGSKA, per germline (reference sequence). After removal of 5 bases from V and 2 bases from J, the junction contained 7 bases not matched to a gene. The CDR3 has 15 residues.

The J gene is TRBJ2-5, the V gene TRBV20-1, with a tentative D call TRBD1 (6 bases). The CDR3 loop spans 14 amino acids. The V end lost 1 base, the J end lost 2 bases, and 11 bases lay between the germline ends. CDR1 is DFQATT, CDR2 SNEGSKA, per germline (reference sequence). The CDR3 DNA reads as TGCAGTGCTAGAGCCCCAGGGGATCAAGAGACCCAGTACTTC. Translation gives CSARAPGDQETQYF.

J is TRBJ2-6 and V is TRBV14; TRBD2 is a possible D gene (6 bases). Germline assignment: CDR1 SGHDN and CDR2 FVKESK. This CDR3 contains 18 residues. V lost 3 bases and J lost 0, with 15 bases in between. The CDR3 nucleotides read TGTGCCAGCAGCCATGAGTCGGGAGTGTTCTCTGGGGCCAACGTCCTGACTTTC. It is translated as CASSHESGVFSGANVLTF.

The J gene is TRBJ2-4, the V gene TRBV20-1, with no clear D. The last part of the DNA fits TRBJ2-7 better; the J call may be wrong. Germline V gene lookup returns CDR1 DFQATT and CDR2 SNEGSKA (reference sequence). The CDR3 loop spans 16 amino acids. The CDR3, as DNA: TGCAGTGCTAGAGTACGTGCGTTCGGTAGCAGCTACGAGCAGTACTTC. Its protein is CSARVRAFGSSYEQYF.

The chain carries TRBV9 and TRBJ2-7; the match to TRBD2 covers 12 bases. This CDR3 region has 16 residues. Trimming at V came to 0 bases and at J to 4 bases, leaving 5 bases not matched to a gene. Germline V gene lookup returns CDR1 SGDLS and CDR2 YYNGEE. The chain's CDR3 is CASSVELAGGLYEQYF. The CDR3, as DNA: TGTGCCAGCAGCGTAGAACTAGCGGGAGGACTTTACGAGCAGTACTTC. Using reference TRBV9 and TRBJ2-7 for the parts outside the CDR3, the full variable domain is DSGVTQTPKHLITATGQRVTLRCSPRSGDLSVYWYQQSLDQGLQFLIQYYNGEERAKGNILERFSAQQFPDLHSELNLSSLELGDSALYFCASSVELAGGLYEQYFGPGTRLTVT.

This chain links TRBV4-1 with TRBJ2-5; 15 bases map to TRBD2. This CDR3 region has 18 residues. V shed 3 bases and J 11 bases; nucleotides not matched to a gene: 16. Germline V lookup: CDR1 MGHRA, CDR2 YSYEKL. CDR3 in amino acids: CASSHPGLAGGEDNEQYF. The CDR3 coding sequence is TGCGCCAGCAGCCACCCCGGACTAGCGGGAGGGGAGGACAATGAGCAGTACTTC.

The gene calls are TRBV24-1 and TRBJ2-1; possible D gene TRBD1, 5 bases. This CDR3 spans 13 amino acids. Germline V lookup: CDR1 KGHDR, CDR2 SFDVKD. The germline V and J ends were trimmed by 5 bases and 6 bases, with 10 bases remaining between them. CDR3 coding DNA: TGTGCCACCAGTGGAGACAGAGGCAATGAGCAGTTCTTC. Amino acids: CATSGDRGNEQFF.

This clonotype was observed a few times. The V and J genes are TRBV25-1 and TRBJ1-6; weak D call: TRBD1 (6 bases). V dropped 6 bases and J dropped 9 bases, with 15 bases sitting between them. Germline values: CDR1 MGHDK, CDR2 SYGVNS. This CDR3 is built from 14 residues. In DNA form, the CDR3 reads TGTGCCAGCAGACTGGAGGGGGGTTTTTCACCCCTCCACTTT. Its translation is CASRLEGGFSPLHF.

The chain carries TRBV10-2 and TRBJ2-1, with 10 positions matching TRBD2. The J call is uncertain, as TRBJ2-7 better fits the DNA end. The CDR3 length is 15 residues. Germline V gives CDR1 WSHSY, CDR2 SAAADI. CDR3 in DNA: TGCGCCAGCAAACAGCGGGAGGGTTCCCCCTACGAGCAGTACTTC. It is translated as CASKQREGSPYEQYF.

The chain couples TRBV20-1 to TRBJ1-2; the D is unclear. Germline V gives CDR1 DFQATT, CDR2 SNEGSKA (reference sequence). V gave up 0 bases and J gave up 2 bases, with 16 bases separating them. The CDR3 has 16 amino acids. The CDR3 loop is CSARDRADLNNYGYTF. The CDR3, as DNA: TGCAGTGCTAGAGATCGGGCCGATCTGAACAACTATGGCTACACCTTC.

This chain links TRBV10-2 with TRBJ2-5; 11 nucleotides match TRBD2. The V and J ends lost 4 bases and 7 bases, in that order; junction bases with no gene match: 8. Germline values: CDR1 WSHSY, CDR2 SAAADI. The CDR3 covers 15 residues. CDR3 sequence reads: CASSGGTSGEGTQYF. CDR3 nucleotides: TGCGCCAGCAGTGGGGGGACTAGCGGTGAGGGGACCCAGTACTTC.

The chain employs TRBV5-1 and TRBJ2-2; D is unclear. The CDR3 spans 15 residues. The V end was cut by 0 bases, the J end by 3 bases, with 9 bases between. Germline CDR1 and CDR2: SGHRS and YFSETQ. This chain's CDR3 is CASSLGSVDTGELFF. The CDR3 bases are TGCGCCAGCAGCTTGGGTTCGGTTGACACCGGGGAGCTGTTTTTT.

The rearrangement uses TRBV11-2 and TRBJ2-7; D is undetermined. The CDR3 is made up of 14 amino acids. Trimming took 5 bases from V and 3 from J, leaving 14 bases between them. In germline, CDR1 is SGHAT, CDR2 FQNNGV. CDR3 DNA: TGTGCCAGCAGCCAGGATAGCATCTTCTACGAGCAGTACTTC. The encoded protein is CASSQDSIFYEQYF. The full variable domain, rest sourced from reference TRBV11-2 and TRBJ2-7, is EAGVAQSPRYKIIEKRQSVAFWCNPISGHATLYWYQQILGQGPKLLIQFQNNGVVDDSQLPKDRFSAERLKGVDSTLKIQPAKLEDSAVYLCASSQDSIFYEQYFGPGTRLTVT.

This clonotype was seen only a few times. The chain recombines TRBV20-1 with TRBJ2-5; a weak D match, TRBD2 (6 bases). This CDR3 has 13 residues. Germline CDR1 is DFQATT and CDR2 is SNEGSKA (reference sequence). V gave up 5 bases and J gave up 5 bases, with 15 bases separating them. The CDR3 nucleotides are TGCAGTGCTGGACCCGGGAGTGGGGAGACCCAGTACTTC. Its translation is CSAGPGSGETQYF.

This clonotype came up a few times. Given a much more abundant clone one base away, this may be a read error. V gene TRBV2 combines with J gene TRBJ1-1; D not certain. Trimming cost V 4 bases and J 0 bases, with 3 bases left between them. The CDR3 is 12 amino acids. Germline CDR1 SNHLY, CDR2 FYNNEI. CDR3 sequence reads: CASSVLNTEAFF. The CDR3 DNA reads as TGTGCCAGCAGTGTCCTGAACACTGAAGCTTTCTTT.

This clonotype was recorded many times. The gene calls are TRBV11-2 and TRBJ1-2; D might be TRBD1 (6 bases). Trimming removed 5 bases at V and 8 bases at J, with 18 bases between. Germline V lookup: CDR1 SGHAT, CDR2 FQNNGV. The CDR3 is 14 residues long. The CDR3 protein is CASSPGQFPGGYTF. CDR3 nucleotides: TGTGCCAGCAGCCCAGGACAGTTCCCGGGAGGCTACACCTTC.

The rearrangement uses TRBV7-8 and TRBJ2-7, with D possibly matching TRBD1 (6 bases). Germline lookup yields CDR1 SGHVS and CDR2 FQNEAQ. V shed 5 bases and J shed 6 bases, with 17 bases lying between them. The CDR3 has 14 amino acids. CDR3 region: CASSKFRQDLEQYF. CDR3 bases: TGTGCCAGCAGCAAATTCAGACAGGACCTCGAGCAGTACTTC. Variable domain in full (rest from reference TRBV7-8 and TRBJ2-7): GAGVSQSPRYKVAKRGQDVALRCDPISGHVSLFWYQQALGQGPEFLTYFQNEAQLDKSGLPSDRFFAERPEGSVSTLKIQRTQQEDSAVYLCASSKFRQDLEQYFGPGTRLTVT.

Turning to this clonotype: A read error may be the cause here, since a much bigger clone is one base away. The V and J genes are TRBV6-5 and TRBJ1-2; the D is unclear. The CDR3 is 13 amino acids. Germline CDR1 reads MNHEY; CDR2 reads SVGAGI. The DNA of the CDR3 is TGTGCCAGCAGTTACCTCGGTAACGATGGCTACACCTTC. Encoded protein: CASSYLGNDGYTF.

The chain is built from TRBV11-3 and TRBJ2-1; possibly TRBD1 or TRBD2 for D (6 bases each). V shed 7 bases and J shed 2 bases, with 27 bases lying between them. In germline, CDR1 is SGHNT, CDR2 YENEEA. CDR3 size: 19 residues. CDR3 region: CASTPGWDWGQKPYNEQFF. The CDR3 coding sequence is TGTGCCAGCACCCCGGGGTGGGACTGGGGGCAAAAGCCCTACAATGAGCAGTTCTTC.

In its sample, this clonotype was seen many times. The rearrangement uses TRBV11-2 and TRBJ2-7, with a weak D call TRBD2 (5 bases). Trimming took 6 bases from V and 3 from J, leaving 9 bases between them. The CDR3 runs 12 residues. Germline lookup yields CDR1 SGHAT and CDR2 FQNNGV. Here the CDR3 DNA reads TGTGCCAGCAGAATCAGCGGCTACGAGCAGTACTTC. Translation: CASRISGYEQYF.

A few counts support this clonotype. This chain uses TRBV11-2 with TRBJ2-7; D gene uncertain. The V gene's germline CDR1 is SGHAT and CDR2 FQNNGV. The CDR3 has 14 residues. Trimming took off 0 bases at V and 3 bases at J, with 9 bases between the two ends. The CDR3 reads CASSLDLELYEQYF. The CDR3 region has the DNA TGTGCCAGCAGCTTAGATTTAGAGCTCTACGAGCAGTACTTC.

This chain links TRBV29-1 with TRBJ2-1; 7 positions agree with TRBD2. The CDR3 consists of 12 residues. In germline, CDR1 is SQVTM, CDR2 ANQGSEA. Germline trimming cut 6 bases from V and 1 base from J; bases unmatched to any gene: 0. The CDR3 loop reads CSVGRSYNEQFF. CDR3 in DNA: TGCAGCGTCGGGAGGTCCTACAATGAGCAGTTCTTC.

The chain couples TRBV7-2 to TRBJ2-1; TRBD2 aligns across 7 bases. V dropped 1 base and J dropped 6; count of bases not matched to a gene: 9. Germline CDR1 is SGHTA and CDR2 is FQGNSA. CDR3 length: 16 amino acids. This CDR3 reads CASSLVRGLVANEQFF. CDR3 bases: TGTGCCAGCAGCTTAGTTCGAGGACTAGTTGCCAATGAGCAGTTCTTC.

The V gene is TRBV27, the J gene TRBJ2-1; the match to TRBD2 covers 11 bases. Per germline, CDR1 MNHEY and CDR2 SMNVEV (reference sequence). The CDR3 is 18 amino acids. V lost 6 bases, J lost 3 bases, and 13 bases stayed unmatched. CDR3 protein: CASSPQGPSGRLYNEQFF. CDR3 in DNA: TGTGCCAGCAGCCCACAGGGCCCTAGCGGGAGGCTCTACAATGAGCAGTTCTTC.